The following is a TCR beta chain sequence with its context. The CDR3 loop spans 16 amino acids. V lost 4 bases and J lost 4; bases outside the gene matches: 9. Germline CDR1 and CDR2: LGHNA and YNFKEQ. Sequencing was performed with immunoSEQ multiplex PCR; in TCRdb, only in-frame clones are kept and a portion is missing. This table has fewer than 200,000 clones, around 85% appearing once. This specimen comes from a study of blood T cell repertoires in COVID-19. Study as a whole: T cells, B-cell-depleted T cells, or PBMCs supplied cDNA or gDNA.

The chain carries TRBV4-2 and TRBJ2-3, with 9 bases that match TRBD2. The clonotype originates from a man aged 55 to 70 who had recovered from COVID-19. Sequenced sample: peripheral blood. CDR3 region: CASSPGVAGAPDTQYF. CDR3 bases: TGTGCCAGCAGCCCCGGGGTAGCGGGGGCCCCAGATACGCAGTATTTT.